Described below is a single T cell receptor (beta chain) sequence and its context. Germline CDR1 and CDR2: MNHEY and SVGAGI. The CDR3 runs to 16 residues. The data are from a study of monozygotic twins with inflammatory bowel disease. TCRdb re-called the 5' RACE reads and gives one entry per CDR3 protein, without DNA. This sample's table has about 380,000 distinct CDR3 sequences. Sequencing input: blood. The J gene is TRBJ1-1, the V gene TRBV6-5; TCRdb's D call of TRBD1 is untestable without DNA. The TCR was taken from a human donor with ulcerative colitis or Crohn's disease, or a healthy co-twin of an affected twin (not recorded which). The CDR3: CASSYSGGEGHTEAFF.